What follows are 14 T cell receptor beta chains derived from one specimen sequenced in a study of vaccination effects on CD4 cells after COVID-19. Subsequent to approximately 9 days of culture, CD4+ T cells were isolated. Clones were sequenced by immunoSEQ multiplex PCR, and TCRdb holds only the in-frame ones, with some missing. This sample has roughly 56,000 clones, with 60% to 85% found just once. Their cognate antigens are unknown. The sequencing used CD4+ T cells from PBMCs cultured without peptide, collected before COVID-19 vaccination. All receptors derive from a human donor who received a COVID-19 vaccine.

The rearrangement uses TRBV19 and TRBJ1-2; D not certain. The CDR3 spans 12 residues. Germline CDR1 reads LNHDA; CDR2 reads SQIVND (reference sequence). Trimming left V 7 bases short and J 2 bases short, with 8 bases between. Here the CDR3 reads CASTKTNYGYTF. CDR3 in DNA: TGTGCCAGTACCAAGACCAACTATGGCTACACCTTC.

The V gene is TRBV6-4, the J gene TRBJ1-5; D unresolved. This CDR3 has 15 residues. V lost 5 bases, J lost 2 bases, and 13 bases lay in between. Germline CDR1 is MRHNA and CDR2 is SNTAGT. The CDR3 reads CASSRDSFGNQPQHF. The CDR3 nucleotides read TGTGCCAGCAGTCGAGACTCCTTTGGCAATCAGCCCCAGCATTTT.

This sequence joins TRBV7-9 and TRBJ1-1; 9 nucleotides line up with TRBD1. Germline-derived CDR1 and CDR2 are SEHNR and FQNEAQ (reference sequence). Trimming cost V 4 bases and J 5 bases; bases outside gene matches: 8. This CDR3 region has 15 residues. The CDR3 DNA reads TGTGCCAGCAGCTCCCAGGGACAGGGTGATACTGAAGCTTTCTTT. As protein: CASSSQGQGDTEAFF.

CDR3 DNA: TGTGCCAGCAGTACCGGGACAGCACTCTATGGCTACACCTTC. Translating it yields CASSTGTALYGYTF. The rearrangement joins TRBV28 to TRBJ1-2; 7 bases align to TRBD1. V shed 5 bases, J shed 4 bases, and the junction held 7 bases outside the gene matches. The CDR3 runs 14 residues. The germline gives CDR1 MDHEN, CDR2 SYDVKM.

The count of this clone is one. The chain combines TRBV5-5 with TRBJ2-3; D not resolved. V lost 0 bases and J lost 5, with 13 bases in between. The length of the CDR3 is 15 residues. Germline V gene sequence: CDR1 SGHKS, CDR2 YYEKEE (reference sequence). The CDR3 here is CASSLARVDGDTQYF. DNA of the CDR3: TGTGCCAGCAGCTTGGCCCGGGTAGATGGAGATACGCAGTATTTT.

J is TRBJ2-2 and V is TRBV25-1; 7 bases line up with TRBD1. Germline-derived CDR1 and CDR2 are MGHDK and SYGVNS. The CDR3 sequence is 16 residues long. Losses at the gene ends were 3 bases for V and 6 bases for J; bases not matched to a gene: 10. Here the CDR3 reads CASSDSTTGVAGELFF. In DNA, the CDR3 is TGTGCCAGCAGTGATTCGACCACAGGGGTAGCCGGGGAGCTGTTTTTT.

The rearrangement uses TRBV2 and TRBJ1-1, with D possibly matching TRBD1 (5 bases). The CDR3 length is 13 residues. Germline lookup yields CDR1 SNHLY and CDR2 FYNNEI. With 4 bases removed from V and 5 bases from J, the gap between germline ends came to 11 bases. CDR3 nucleotides: TGTGCCAGCAGTGTTGCCAGGGTGACTGAAGCTTTCTTT. As protein: CASSVARVTEAFF.

The gene calls are TRBV7-2 and TRBJ2-1; 8 bases match TRBD2. The CDR3 runs to 15 residues. The germline CDR1 and CDR2 sequences are SGHTA and FQGNSA. The ends lost 5 bases at V and 2 bases at J; junction bases unmatched: 5. CDR3: CASSPQRGTYNEQFF. The CDR3 DNA sequence: TGTGCCAGCAGCCCCCAGCGGGGGACCTACAATGAGCAGTTCTTC.

The rearrangement joins TRBV6-1 to TRBJ2-2, with D perhaps matching TRBD1 or TRBD2 (5 bases each). This CDR3 has 17 residues. Germline lookup yields CDR1 MNHNS and CDR2 SASEGT. Trimming took off 3 bases at V and 2 bases at J, with 16 bases between the two ends. The CDR3 sequence: CASSDQGARLNTGELFF. The CDR3 nucleotides are TGTGCCAGCAGTGACCAGGGAGCGCGCCTTAACACCGGGGAGCTGTTTTTT.

V is TRBV23-1 and J is TRBJ2-1, with 11 nucleotides matching TRBD1. TRBV23-1 is reported as an ORF; its role is uncertain. V shed 3 bases and J 0 bases; nucleotides not matched to a gene: 4. This CDR3 has 17 amino acids. As DNA, the CDR3 is TGCGCCAGCAGTCATCGGGACAGGGGGAGCTCCTACAATGAGCAGTTCTTC. It translates to CASSHRDRGSSYNEQFF.

V gene TRBV18 combines with J gene TRBJ2-7; 7 bases fit TRBD1. The germline V gene has CDR1 KGHSH and CDR2 LQKENI. This CDR3 spans 16 amino acids. Losses at the gene ends were 3 bases for V and 5 bases for J; bases not matched to a gene: 13. The CDR3 is CASSPQTNRGQNEQYV. The CDR3 DNA sequence: TGTGCCAGCTCACCCCAAACGAATAGGGGGCAAAACGAGCAGTACGTC.

This chain links TRBV10-2 with TRBJ2-7; 11 bases align to TRBD1. CDR3 length equals 14 residues. The germline gives CDR1 WSHSY, CDR2 SAAADI. V dropped 5 bases and J dropped 7; count of bases not matched to a gene: 7. The CDR3 DNA is TGCGCCAGCAGTAGTGGACAGGGGGCGAGAGAGCAGTACGTC. Its translation: CASSSGQGAREQYV.

This chain joins TRBV5-1 and TRBJ2-1; the match to TRBD2 covers 7 bases. Germline loops: CDR1 SGHRS, CDR2 YFSETQ. This CDR3 comprises 15 residues. V lost 0 bases and J lost 6; bases outside the gene matches: 6. The CDR3 DNA reads as TGCGCCAGCAGCTTGGGAGGCGGGGGTGGCAATGAGCAGTTCTTC. It is translated as CASSLGGGGGNEQFF.

The J gene is TRBJ2-3, the V gene TRBV29-1; D may be TRBD2 (6 bases). Per the germline V gene, CDR1 is SQVTM and CDR2 is ANQGSEA. CDR3 length: 12 residues. The V and J ends lost 4 bases and 4 bases respectively, with 9 bases between them. The CDR3 protein is CSVASGSDTQYF. As DNA, the CDR3 is TGCAGCGTTGCCAGCGGGTCAGATACGCAGTATTTT.